These T cell receptor beta chains were read from a single sample in a study of beta chain features in type 1 diabetes. Profiled with immunoSEQ multiplex PCR; TCRdb holds only in-frame clones, not every one. The sample includes under 350,000 clones, around 7.3% of them seen just once. Sequenced material: central memory CD4+ T cells from blood. The receptors were gathered from a woman between 18 and 29 years old in good health. CDR3s include the opening cysteine and the closing phenylalanine or tryptophan. Fields, in order: clone size, D gene, V gene, J gene, CDR3 DNA, CDR3 protein. D genes are given only for firm matches. Some rows have no size entry. The others give once, few or many, or a class for an expanded clone.

size: few; D: .; V: TRBV15; J: TRBJ1-2; DNA: TGTGCCACCAGCAGAGATAGGGGGGATGGCTACACCTTC; CDR3: CATSRDRGDGYTF
size: few; D: .; V: TRBV6-6; J: TRBJ2-5; DNA: TGTGCCACCATGGGAAGGCAGGGCCTCCAAGAGACCCAGTACTTC; CDR3: CATMGRQGLQETQYF
size: many; D: TRBD1; V: TRBV6-6; J: TRBJ2-1; DNA: TGTGCCAGCAGCCGGGACAGTTCCTACAATGAGCAGTTCTTC; CDR3: CASSRDSSYNEQFF
size: many; D: .; V: TRBV7-9; J: TRBJ2-3; DNA: TGTGCCAGCAGCCCCGGGTCAGGCGATACGCAGTATTTT; CDR3: CASSPGSGDTQYF
size: few; D: .; V: TRBV6-5; J: TRBJ2-5; DNA: TGTGCCAGCAGTTACCGGGGGTGGGAGACCCAGTACTTC; CDR3: CASSYRGWETQYF
size: .; D: .; V: TRBV27; J: TRBJ2-5; DNA: TGTGCCAGCAGTCGAAGACTGTACCAAGAGACCCAGTACTTC; CDR3: CASSRRLYQETQYF
size: few; D: .; V: TRBV6-5; J: TRBJ2-5; DNA: TGTGCCAGCAGGGCCCCAGGTTCCGAGACCCAGTACTTC; CDR3: CASRAPGSETQYF
size: few; D: TRBD1; V: TRBV29-1; J: TRBJ1-4; DNA: TGCAGCGTCCCGACAGGGGGCAGATCTAATGAAAAACTGTTTTTT; CDR3: CSVPTGGRSNEKLFF
size: many; D: .; V: TRBV14; J: TRBJ2-1; DNA: TGTGCCAGCAGCCAAGATTGGACGGGAGAGGAGTTCTTC; CDR3: CASSQDWTGEEFF
size: few; D: .; V: TRBV28; J: TRBJ1-6; DNA: TGTGCCAGCAGTTCCCACTCCGGCGGGAGTCCACCCCTCCACTTT; CDR3: CASSSHSGGSPPLHF
size: .; D: .; V: TRBV15; J: TRBJ2-2; DNA: TGTGCCACCAGCGGAGGAGGATTGACAGGCGGGGAGCTGTTTTTT; CDR3: CATSGGGLTGGELFF
size: .; D: .; V: TRBV4-3; J: TRBJ2-3; DNA: TGCGCCAGCAACGCACAGGGCTTGAGCACAGATACGCAGTATTTT; CDR3: CASNAQGLSTDTQYF
size: many; D: .; V: TRBV5-8; J: TRBJ2-1; DNA: TGTGCCAGCAGCCACCGAGTAGGCAGCTCCTACAATGAGCAGTTCTTC; CDR3: CASSHRVGSSYNEQFF
size: few; D: .; V: TRBV2; J: TRBJ2-5; DNA: TGTGCCAGCAGTAGAATAGAAGGTTCCAAGACCCAGTACTTC; CDR3: CASSRIEGSKTQYF
size: .; D: .; V: TRBV29-1; J: TRBJ1-1; DNA: TGCAGCGTTAGTAACTTGAACACTGAAGCTTTCTTT; CDR3: CSVSNLNTEAFF
size: few; D: .; V: TRBV7-3; J: TRBJ1-2; DNA: TGTGCCAGCAGCCCGACGTCGGCCTATGGCTACACCTTC; CDR3: CASSPTSAYGYTF
size: .; D: TRBD1; V: TRBV29-1; J: TRBJ2-1; DNA: TGCAGCGTTGCCCCGTCAGGGGGAACAGATAATGAGCAGTTCTTC; CDR3: CSVAPSGGTDNEQFF
size: few; D: .; V: TRBV4-3; J: TRBJ1-1; DNA: TGCGCCAGCAGCCAAGAAACCCGGCGGAACACTGAAGCTTTCTTT; CDR3: CASSQETRRNTEAFF
size: .; D: TRBD2; V: TRBV11-3; J: TRBJ2-5; DNA: TGTGCCAGCTCGGGGGGAGAAGAGACCCAGTACTTC; CDR3: CASSGGEETQYF
size: few; D: TRBD2; V: TRBV29-1; J: TRBJ2-3; DNA: TGCAGCGCCCGTCGGGGGGATGGCACAGATACGCAGTATTTT; CDR3: CSARRGDGTDTQYF
size: few; D: TRBD1; V: TRBV27; J: TRBJ1-2; DNA: TGTGCCAGCAGGTCCACAGGGGGATATGGCTACACCTTC; CDR3: CASRSTGGYGYTF
size: .; D: TRBD2; V: TRBV7-8; J: TRBJ2-7; DNA: TGTGCCAGCAGCTTAGTAGGACTAGCGGCAACGCAGGACGAGCAGTACTTC; CDR3: CASSLVGLAATQDEQYF
size: .; D: .; V: TRBV20-1; J: TRBJ1-2; DNA: TGCAGTGCTAGAGGAAAAAGCAGCTACACCTTC; CDR3: CSARGKSSYTF
size: few; D: TRBD1; V: TRBV11-2; J: TRBJ1-2; DNA: TGTGCCAGCAGCCCGGACAGGGGGCTCGGCTACACCTTC; CDR3: CASSPDRGLGYTF
size: .; D: .; V: TRBV29-1; J: TRBJ1-2; DNA: TGCAGCGTTGAATACAGGAACTATGGCTACACCTTC; CDR3: CSVEYRNYGYTF
size: .; D: .; V: TRBV5-1; J: TRBJ2-1; DNA: TGCGCCAGCAGCGATCCCACAGGGAGAATTGACAATGAGCAGTTCTTC; CDR3: CASSDPTGRIDNEQFF
size: few; D: .; V: TRBV6-5; J: TRBJ2-4; DNA: TGTGCCAGCAGTGACAGGAAAAACATTCAGTACTTC; CDR3: CASSDRKNIQYF
size: .; D: .; V: TRBV5-8; J: TRBJ1-1; DNA: TGTGCCAGCAGCTTGTTGGTGAGGAACACTGAAGCTTTCTTT; CDR3: CASSLLVRNTEAFF
size: few; D: TRBD1; V: TRBV7-3; J: TRBJ1-1; DNA: TGTGCCAGCAGCTTGGCAGGGGGAGAGGGCACTGAAGCTTTCTTT; CDR3: CASSLAGGEGTEAFF
size: few; D: TRBD2; V: TRBV5-1; J: TRBJ2-3; DNA: TGCGCCAGCACTCTTAGCGGGGGGGCGTCAGATACGCAGTATTTT; CDR3: CASTLSGGASDTQYF
size: few; D: TRBD1; V: TRBV5-5; J: TRBJ2-1; DNA: TGTGCCAGCAGCTTGGCCGACAGGGGAAATGAGCAGTTCTTC; CDR3: CASSLADRGNEQFF
size: .; D: TRBD1; V: TRBV7-2; J: TRBJ2-7; DNA: TGTGCCAGCAGCCCCCAGACAGGGGGGTACGAGCAGTACTTC; CDR3: CASSPQTGGYEQYF
size: few; D: TRBD1; V: TRBV6-6; J: TRBJ2-2; DNA: TGTGCCAGCAGCGACAGGGGTGACACCGGGGAGCTGTTTTTT; CDR3: CASSDRGDTGELFF
size: .; D: TRBD2; V: TRBV4-3; J: TRBJ2-1; DNA: TGCGCCAGCAGCCAAGGGGCCGGGACTAGCAATTACAATGAGCAGTTCTTC; CDR3: CASSQGAGTSNYNEQFF
size: .; D: .; V: TRBV11-3; J: TRBJ2-1; DNA: TGTGCCAGCAGCAAAGGGGTAGGGTATGTCAATGAGCAGTTCTTC; CDR3: CASSKGVGYVNEQFF
size: many; D: .; V: TRBV7-2; J: TRBJ2-4; DNA: TGTGCCAGCAGCTTAGCGCGACAGGATGAAAACATTCAGTACTTC; CDR3: CASSLARQDENIQYF
size: .; D: .; V: TRBV7-3; J: TRBJ2-3; DNA: TGTGCCAGCAGCCAAGGGTCAGGGGCGAATACGCAGTATTTT; CDR3: CASSQGSGANTQYF
size: few; D: .; V: TRBV29-1; J: TRBJ2-5; DNA: TGCAGCGTTTGTTTAGGTTCAGAGACCCAGTACTTC; CDR3: CSVCLGSETQYF
size: .; D: TRBD2; V: TRBV7-9; J: TRBJ2-1; DNA: TGTGCCAGCAGCCCGAGCGGGGGGGCCGCGAATGAGCAGTTCTTC; CDR3: CASSPSGGAANEQFF
size: few; D: TRBD1; V: TRBV7-2; J: TRBJ1-1; DNA: TGTGCCAGCAGCTTAGCAACAGGGGGCAGGTACGCTTTCTTT; CDR3: CASSLATGGRYAFF
size: few; D: .; V: TRBV2; J: TRBJ1-1; DNA: TGTGCCAGCAGTGAGGCAGGTGGAAACACTGAAGCTTTCTTT; CDR3: CASSEAGGNTEAFF
size: few; D: TRBD1; V: TRBV29-1; J: TRBJ1-5; DNA: TGCAGCGTTGGCCAGGGGGATCAGCCCCAGCATTTT; CDR3: CSVGQGDQPQHF
size: few; D: .; V: TRBV4-2; J: TRBJ1-4; DNA: TGTGCCAGCAGCCAATGGACACGACAGCAGAATAATGAAAAACTGTTTTTT; CDR3: CASSQWTRQQNNEKLFF
size: many; D: .; V: TRBV6-6; J: TRBJ2-2; DNA: TGTGCCAGCAGTTACTCCCTCGGCGGGGAGCTGTTTTTT; CDR3: CASSYSLGGELFF
size: few; D: .; V: TRBV28; J: TRBJ2-3; DNA: TGTGCCAGCAGCCCCGGCGGCAGAGCTAGCACAGATACGCAGTATTTT; CDR3: CASSPGGRASTDTQYF